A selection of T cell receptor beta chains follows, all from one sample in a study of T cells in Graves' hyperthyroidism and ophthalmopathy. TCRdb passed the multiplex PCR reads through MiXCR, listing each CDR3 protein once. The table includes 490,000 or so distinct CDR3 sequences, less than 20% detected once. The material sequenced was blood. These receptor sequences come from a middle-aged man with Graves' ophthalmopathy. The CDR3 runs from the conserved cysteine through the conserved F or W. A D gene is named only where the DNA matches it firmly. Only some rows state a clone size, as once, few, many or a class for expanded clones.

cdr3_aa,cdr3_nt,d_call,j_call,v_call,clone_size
CSARSPGGNQPQHF,TGCAGTGCCCGAAGCCCAGGGGGCAATCAGCCCCAGCATTTT,NA,TRBJ1-5,TRBV20-1,NA
CSAMPYQETQYF,TGCAGTGCTATGCCCTATCAGGAGACCCAGTACTTC,NA,TRBJ2-5,TRBV20-1,many
CASSQGVRRSTDTQYF,TGCGCCAGCAGCCAAGGGGTCAGGCGTAGCACAGATACGCAGTATTTT,NA,TRBJ2-3,TRBV4-1,few
CAISVKDSLTDTQYF,TGTGCCATCAGTGTAAAGGACAGCCTCACAGATACGCAGTATTTT,NA,TRBJ2-3,TRBV10-3,few
CASSLEQGRPYNEKLFF,TGTGCCAGCAGCTTGGAACAGGGGCGACCCTACAATGAAAAACTGTTTTTT,TRBD1,TRBJ1-4,TRBV5-6,NA
CSARDPKAPLDSRGYTF,TGCAGTGCTAGAGATCCAAAGGCCCCTCTCGACTCACGTGGCTACACCTTC,NA,TRBJ1-2,TRBV20-1,NA
CASSQDSAPDEQYF,TGCGCCAGCAGCCAAGATTCAGCACCGGACGAGCAGTACTTC,NA,TRBJ2-7,TRBV11-2,few
CASGEDRAGAGTQYF,TGTGCCAGCGGAGAGGACAGGGCCGGGGCCGGGACCCAGTACTTC,TRBD1,TRBJ2-5,TRBV7-9,many
CASSRGQGGNTIYF,TGCGCCAGCAGCAGGGGACAGGGAGGAAACACCATATATTTT,TRBD1,TRBJ1-3,TRBV5-1,NA
CASSEWTGGGYGNEQFF,TGCGCCAGCAGCGAATGGACAGGGGGCGGGTATGGGAATGAGCAGTTCTTC,TRBD1,TRBJ2-1,TRBV5-1,few
CASSVEGSQPQHF,TGTGCCAGCAGTGTAGAAGGGTCCCAGCCCCAGCATTTT,NA,TRBJ1-5,TRBV2,few
CASSVDGRGYYNEQFF,TGTGCCAGCAGCGTGGACGGGAGGGGTTACTACAATGAGCAGTTCTTC,TRBD2,TRBJ2-1,TRBV9,NA
CASSVDGGFSTDTQYF,TGTGCCAGCAGCGTAGACGGCGGGTTTAGCACAGATACGCAGTATTTT,NA,TRBJ2-3,TRBV9,NA
CASSPGGLAGNTGELFF,TGTGCCAGCAGCCCAGGGGGACTAGCGGGGAACACCGGGGAGCTGTTTTTT,TRBD2,TRBJ2-2,TRBV2,many
CASSPAEGARTEAFF,TGTGCCAGCAGTCCAGCGGAGGGGGCGAGGACTGAAGCTTTCTTT,TRBD1,TRBJ1-1,TRBV12-3/TRBV12-4,many
CAWLNLAVPDTQYF,TGTGCCTGGCTAAACTTAGCGGTTCCAGATACGCAGTATTTT,NA,TRBJ2-3,TRBV30,NA
CASSPLVADYTGELFF,TGTGCCAGCTCACCACTAGTGGCAGATTACACCGGGGAGCTGTTTTTT,NA,TRBJ2-2,TRBV18,few
CAWGGGVELFF,TGTGCCTGGGGAGGGGGGGTGGAGCTGTTTTTT,NA,TRBJ2-2,TRBV30,few
CASSYSVGVTYGYTF,TGTGCCAGCAGTTACTCCGTAGGGGTAACCTATGGCTACACCTTC,NA,TRBJ1-2,TRBV6-6,few
CSARPNTGHLLAQHF,TGCAGTGCTAGACCTAACACGGGGCACCTTCTCGCCCAGCATTTT,NA,TRBJ1-5,TRBV20-1,NA
CASSFPRDPLAGEGSSYNEQFF,TGTGCCAGCAGTTTTCCGCGTGACCCCCTAGCGGGAGAGGGGAGCTCCTACAATGAGCAGTTCTTC,TRBD2,TRBJ2-1,TRBV28,many
CASSRGQGGSYEQYF,TGTGCTAGCAGCCGTGGACAGGGGGGATCCTACGAGCAGTACTTC,TRBD1,TRBJ2-7,TRBV7-7,many
CASSLGGSVDTQYF,TGTGCCAGCAGCTTGGGAGGGAGCGTAGATACGCAGTATTTT,TRBD2,TRBJ2-3,TRBV7-9,few
CASSPGTPLQFF,TGTGCCAGCAGCCCTGGGACCCCACTTCAGTTCTTC,NA,TRBJ2-1,TRBV5-6,few
CSGSGLQYEQYF,TGCAGTGGGTCGGGACTCCAATACGAGCAGTACTTC,NA,TRBJ2-7,TRBV20-1,NA
CATSRGGVNTGELFF,TGTGCCACCAGCAGAGGGGGAGTGAACACCGGGGAGCTGTTTTTT,NA,TRBJ2-2,TRBV15,NA
CASSIKRGYNEQFF,TGTGCCAGTAGTATCAAGCGGGGATACAATGAGCAGTTCTTC,TRBD2,TRBJ2-1,TRBV19,NA
CASSLAGGVYEQYF,TGTGCCAGCAGCTTGGCGGGAGGGGTCTACGAGCAGTACTTC,TRBD2,TRBJ2-7,TRBV5-6,many
CATSDFFTGTSIPEQFF,TGTGCCACCAGTGATTTCTTCACCGGGACTAGCATTCCTGAGCAGTTCTTC,TRBD2,TRBJ2-1,TRBV24-1,NA
CSARLAGGQTQYF,TGCAGTGCTAGACTAGCGGGGGGCCAAACGCAGTATTTT,TRBD2,TRBJ2-3,TRBV20-1,NA
CASSPPRIRGKETQYF,TGTGCCAGTAGTCCGCCGAGAATCAGGGGGAAAGAGACCCAGTACTTC,TRBD1,TRBJ2-5,TRBV19,NA
CSARTGGSGNTIYF,TGCAGTGCAAGGACAGGGGGCTCTGGAAACACCATATATTTT,TRBD1,TRBJ1-3,TRBV20-1,NA
CSVVWVSSYEQYF,TGCAGCGTTGTCTGGGTTAGCTCCTACGAGCAGTACTTC,NA,TRBJ2-7,TRBV29-1,NA
CAISAGGNQETQYF,TGTGCCATCAGTGCAGGAGGAAACCAAGAGACCCAGTACTTC,NA,TRBJ2-5,TRBV10-3,NA
CASSLWGAQYF,TGTGCCAGCAGCTTGTGGGGGGCCCAGTACTTC,NA,TRBJ2-5,TRBV5-8,NA
CSAIGTSGSYEQYF,TGCAGTGCTATTGGGACTAGCGGTTCCTACGAGCAGTACTTC,TRBD2,TRBJ2-7,TRBV20-1,few
CASSEWATHYNEQFF,TGTGCCAGCAGTGAATGGGCGACCCACTACAATGAGCAGTTCTTC,NA,TRBJ2-1,TRBV6-1,NA
CASSQAQASRSYEQYF,TGCGCCAGCAGCCAAGCCCAAGCCTCGAGGTCCTACGAGCAGTACTTC,NA,TRBJ2-7,TRBV5-1,NA
CASSFTSGAEYGELFF,TGTGCCAGCAGCTTCACTAGCGGGGCTGAATACGGGGAGCTGTTTTTT,TRBD2,TRBJ2-2,TRBV7-3,NA
CASSSTPSVGETQYF,TGCGCCAGCAGCTCGACCCCCAGCGTCGGGGAGACCCAGTACTTC,NA,TRBJ2-5,TRBV5-1,many
CASSWNLRQESSYEQYF,TGTGCCAGCAGTTGGAATCTTCGGCAGGAAAGCTCCTACGAGCAGTACTTC,NA,TRBJ2-7,TRBV6-1,many
CASSYLGQGVAFF,TGTGCCAGTAGTTACCTCGGACAGGGCGTAGCTTTCTTT,TRBD1,TRBJ1-1,TRBV19,few
CASLNHQNTEAFF,TGTGCCAGTTTAAACCACCAGAACACTGAAGCTTTCTTT,NA,TRBJ1-1,TRBV19,few
CTSSSTSGEYQETQYF,TGTACCAGCAGCTCGACTAGCGGGGAATACCAAGAGACCCAGTACTTC,TRBD2,TRBJ2-5,TRBV11-2,few
CASSSLLWGEEDTQYF,TGTGCCAGCAGCTCGCTACTATGGGGGGAAGAAGATACGCAGTATTTT,NA,TRBJ2-3,TRBV11-2,many
CASSLDRVVHGYTF,TGTGCCAGCAGTTTGGACAGGGTGGTTCATGGCTACACCTTC,TRBD1,TRBJ1-2,TRBV6-1,many
CASSLTGANYGYTF,TGTGCCAGCAGTTTGACCGGCGCCAACTATGGCTACACCTTC,NA,TRBJ1-2,TRBV28,few
CASMLTGVRNEKLFF,TGTGCCAGCATGCTTACAGGGGTGAGGAATGAAAAACTGTTTTTT,TRBD1,TRBJ1-4,TRBV12-3/TRBV12-4,few
CASSFNQKMNTEAFF,TGTGCCAGCAGTTTTAACCAGAAAATGAACACTGAAGCTTTCTTT,NA,TRBJ1-1,TRBV27,NA
CASRGRPTNEKLFF,TGTGCCAGCAGGGGCCGGCCTACTAATGAAAAACTGTTTTTT,NA,TRBJ1-4,TRBV6-2/TRBV6-3,NA